The 18 T cell receptor beta chains below were found in one sample sequenced in a study of blood T cells in healthy people across ages. Primed by a sample-barcoded 5' primer and a J-beta primer mix, a second PCR proceeded for about 6 to 12 cycles. Using its own MiXCR run on the 5' RACE reads, TCRdb lists one record per CDR3 protein. Of some 900,000 distinct CDR3 sequences listed, around 48% were seen once; the top ten hold 13%. The sample consisted of blood. Source of these receptors: a young man in good health.

Only a few counts were recorded for this clonotype. The V gene is TRBV3-1, the J gene TRBJ2-7; 8 nucleotides line up with TRBD1. Germline trimming cut 4 bases from V and 3 bases from J; bases unmatched to any gene: 14. Germline-derived CDR1 and CDR2 are LGHDT and YNNKEL (reference sequence). The CDR3 extends over 17 amino acids. The CDR3 DNA follows: TGTGCCAGCAGCCCCTTATTCATGGACAGGGCAGGCTACGAGCAGTACTTC. Translation gives CASSPLFMDRAGYEQYF.

This chain links TRBV27 with TRBJ2-7; D tentatively fits TRBD1 or TRBD2 (7 bases each). V was trimmed by 3 bases and J by 6 bases, leaving 12 bases between them. The CDR3 totals 13 residues. CDR1 MNHEY and CDR2 SMNVEV come from the germline V gene (reference sequence). CDR3 nucleotides: TGTGCCAGCAGTTTGGGAGGGGGCGTCGAGCAGTACTTC. It codes for CASSLGGGVEQYF.

J is TRBJ2-1 and V is TRBV7-2; 10 positions match TRBD1. The V segment lost 5 bases and the J segment 4 bases; nucleotides outside the gene matches: 8. This CDR3 spans 16 amino acids. CDR1 and CDR2 (germline): SGHTA, FQGNSA. CDR3 DNA: TGTGCCAGCAGCCTTCCTGGGACAGGGGTTTACAATGAGCAGTTCTTC. Its protein is CASSLPGTGVYNEQFF.

This clonotype was counted a few times. The rearrangement joins TRBV6-2 or TRBV6-3 to TRBJ2-1; either TRBD1 or TRBD2 may fit D (6 bases each). The germline V and J ends were trimmed by 6 bases and 9 bases, with 21 bases remaining between them. CDR3 length: 15 amino acids. Germline assignment: CDR1 MNHEY and CDR2 SVGEGT. The CDR3 reads CASSESGAGVGEQFF. CDR3 nucleotides: TGTGCCAGCAGCGAGTCGGGGGCCGGGGTCGGTGAGCAGTTCTTC.

The chain uses TRBV11-2 and TRBJ2-4, with D maybe TRBD2 (6 bases). The closer fit of TRBJ2-7 to the DNA end suggests the J call may be wrong. Per the germline V gene, CDR1 is SGHAT and CDR2 is FQNNGV. CDR3 length equals 12 residues. This chain's CDR3 is CASTRGRYEQYF. Here the CDR3 DNA reads TGTGCCAGCACCCGAGGGAGGTACGAGCAGTACTTC.

This clonotype appeared a few times. The rearrangement links TRBV5-5 to TRBJ1-4; D is unresolved. The CDR3 totals 18 residues. CDR1 is SGHKS and CDR2 is YYEKEE in the germline V gene (reference sequence). Deletions cut 4 bases from V and 0 bases from J, with 19 bases between. CDR3 DNA: TGTGCCAGCAGCCCACCCTTCGCAGAATTTGCAACTAATGAAAAACTGTTTTTT. Translation gives CASSPPFAEFATNEKLFF.

The table lists this clonotype with a few counts. This chain links TRBV5-1 with TRBJ2-3, with D perhaps TRBD1 or TRBD2 (5 bases each). This CDR3 contains 14 residues. Looked up from germline, CDR1 is SGHRS and CDR2 is YFSETQ. The V end lost 2 bases, the J end lost 2 bases, and 9 bases lay between the germline ends. The CDR3 nucleotides read TGCGCCAGCAGCTTTACGGGGACCACAGATACGCAGTATTTT. Its translation is CASSFTGTTDTQYF.

A note on this clonotype: A read error may produce the germline difference seen at one junction end. The chain employs TRBV11-3 and TRBJ1-6; D not certain. This CDR3 comprises 14 residues. Germline-derived CDR1 and CDR2 are SGHNT and YENEEA. The CDR3 reads CASGFGRTDAPLHF. In nucleotides, the CDR3 is TGTGCCAGCGGCTTCGGCCGTACGGATGCACCCCTCCACTTT. The full variable domain, with the rest looked up from reference TRBV11-3 and TRBJ1-6, is EAGVVQSPRYKIIEKKQPVAFWCNPISGHNTLYWYLQNLGQGPELLIRYENEEAVDDSQLPKDRFSAERLKGVDSTLKIQPAELGDSAVYLCASGFGRTDAPLHFGNGTRLTVT.

This clonotype was detected a few times. The chain has TRBV6-2 or TRBV6-3 and TRBJ1-2; D ambiguous. The CDR3 contains 14 residues. With 0 bases removed from V and 3 bases from J, the gap between germline ends came to 8 bases. Germline V CDR1 and CDR2: MNHEY, SVGEGT. CDR3 sequence: CASSYSEGDYGYTF. The CDR3 DNA is TGTGCCAGCAGTTACTCTGAGGGAGACTATGGCTACACCTTC.

This clonotype appeared once. The rearrangement uses TRBV2 and TRBJ2-1, with 9 bases lining up with TRBD1. The CDR3 spans 16 residues. The ends lost 4 bases at V and 10 bases at J; junction bases unmatched: 14. Germline lookup yields CDR1 SNHLY and CDR2 FYNNEI. Written as DNA, the CDR3 is TGTGCCAGCAGTGCCCCGGGACAGGGAGCCCTCAGGGAGCAGTTCTTC. It specifies CASSAPGQGALREQFF.

The CDR3 sequence is CSARDYRDVQETQYF. Written as DNA, the CDR3 is TGCAGTGCTAGAGACTACAGGGATGTTCAAGAGACCCAGTACTTC. This chain links TRBV20-1 with TRBJ2-5, with D perhaps TRBD1 (6 bases). Germline CDR1 reads DFQATT; CDR2 reads SNEGSKA (reference sequence). Between the trimmed V and J ends, which lost 0 bases and 2 bases, there was a span of 13 bases. CDR3 length: 15 residues.

This chain uses TRBV2 with TRBJ1-5, with 7 nucleotides matching TRBD1. Per germline, CDR1 SNHLY and CDR2 FYNNEI. Trimming removed 8 bases from V and 7 bases from J; junction bases left unmatched: 14. The CDR3 loop spans 15 amino acids. The CDR3 bases are TGTGCCAGCCGCAGCAGACAGGGCCAGGGGCAGCCCCAGCATTTT. Protein product: CASRSRQGQGQPQHF. Supplemented by reference TRBV2 and TRBJ1-5, the full variable domain reads EPEVTQTPSHQVTQMGQEVILRCVPISNHLYFYWYRQILGQKVEFLVSFYNNEISEKSEIFDDQFSVERPDGSNFTLKIRSTKLEDSAMYFCASRSRQGQGQPQHFGDGTRLSIL.

This clonotype was counted only a few times. This chain uses TRBV11-2 with TRBJ2-7, with TRBD1 matching 7 bases. V shed 1 base and J 9 bases; nucleotides not matched to a gene: 3. Germline CDR1 SGHAT, CDR2 FQNNGV. The CDR3 runs to 12 residues. The CDR3 region is CASSLGQGMQYF. CDR3 sequence (DNA): TGTGCCAGCAGCTTAGGACAGGGAATGCAGTACTTC.

This chain uses TRBV5-1 with TRBJ1-1; TRBD1 is a possible D gene (6 bases). The V and J ends lost 2 bases and 1 base respectively, with 9 bases between them. There are 14 residues in the CDR3. Germline CDR1 reads SGHRS; CDR2 reads YFSETQ. In nucleotides, the CDR3 is TGCGCCAGCAGCTTAACGACAGGGAACACTGAAGCTTTCTTT. This sequence encodes CASSLTTGNTEAFF.

This clonotype was seen repeatedly, ten times or more. The rearrangement uses TRBV20-1 and TRBJ2-3; 10 nucleotides align to TRBD2. The CDR3 covers 15 residues. The trim removed 5 bases at V and 4 bases at J, leaving 9 bases unmatched. CDR1 and CDR2 (germline): DFQATT, SNEGSKA (reference sequence). In DNA, the CDR3 is TGCAGTGCTGGCGTAGCGGGGGGAGGGGCAGATACGCAGTATTTT. Translation: CSAGVAGGGADTQYF.

V gene TRBV5-6 combines with J gene TRBJ2-5; D call uncertain. Trimming took 0 bases from V and 2 from J, leaving 14 bases between them. The germline CDR1 and CDR2 sequences are SGHDT and YYEEEE. This CDR3 spans 16 amino acids. DNA of the CDR3: TGTGCCAGCAGCTTGGGGCCCTCGAACCAGCAAGAGACCCAGTACTTC. Its translation is CASSLGPSNQQETQYF.

This clonotype came up many times. One end of the junction varies from germline; a read error may be responsible. The J gene is TRBJ2-3, the V gene TRBV5-1, with D possibly being TRBD1 (6 bases). Germline V lookup: CDR1 SGHRS, CDR2 YFSETQ. There are 14 residues in the CDR3. The CDR3 region is CASSLARGTDTQYF. Here the CDR3 DNA reads TGTGCCAGCAGCTTAGCAAGGGGGACAGATACGCAGTATTTT.

V is TRBV12-3 or TRBV12-4 and J is TRBJ1-5; 8 bases align to TRBD1. The CDR3 is made up of 18 amino acids. J lost 2 bases, V lost 5 bases, and 14 bases had no gene match. In DNA, the CDR3 is TGTGCCAGCAGTGAGGACAGGGCTACGATAAGGGGCAATCAGCCCCAGCATTTT. Protein: CASSEDRATIRGNQPQHF.